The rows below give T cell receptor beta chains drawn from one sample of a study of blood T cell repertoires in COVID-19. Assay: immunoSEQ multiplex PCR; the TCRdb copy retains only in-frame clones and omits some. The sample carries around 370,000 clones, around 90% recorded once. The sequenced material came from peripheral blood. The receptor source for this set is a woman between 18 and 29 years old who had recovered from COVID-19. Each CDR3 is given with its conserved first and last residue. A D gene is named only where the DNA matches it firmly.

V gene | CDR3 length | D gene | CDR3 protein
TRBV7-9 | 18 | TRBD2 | CASSLAGTGLAGTGELFF
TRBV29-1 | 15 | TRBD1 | CSVRGGDRGSYGYTF
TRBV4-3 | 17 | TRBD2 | CASSQEALAGGVYEQFF
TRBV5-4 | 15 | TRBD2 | CASSGEGRDTGELFF
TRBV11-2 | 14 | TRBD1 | CASSLTGRNTEAFF
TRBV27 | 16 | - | CASSPIGRSRGTEAFF
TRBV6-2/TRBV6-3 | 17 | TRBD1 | CASSTQTGNPRTDTQYF
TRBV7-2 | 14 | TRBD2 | CASIKRETYNEQFF
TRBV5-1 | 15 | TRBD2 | CASRPGLAALNEQFF
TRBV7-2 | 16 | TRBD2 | CASSLPRLAGVETQYF
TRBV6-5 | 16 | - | CASSSRRVYSGNEQFF
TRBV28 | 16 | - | CASRSPRGAIGYGYTF
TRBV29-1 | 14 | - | CSVESGDMNTEAFF
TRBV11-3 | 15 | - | CASSLARGWTGELFF
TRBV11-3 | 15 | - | CASSLVSAGNSPLHF
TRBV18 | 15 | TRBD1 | CASSPQTGTNTEAFF
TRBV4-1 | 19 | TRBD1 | CASSQEVEQGAWGNYGYTF
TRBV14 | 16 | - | CASSHLTWGLHQPQHF
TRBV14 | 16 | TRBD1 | CASSLDRGLPADGYTF
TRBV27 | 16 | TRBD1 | CASRARGTVVGGELFF
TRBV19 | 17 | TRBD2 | CASSIDLAASAKNIQYF
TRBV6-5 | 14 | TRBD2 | CASTDLAGGETQYF
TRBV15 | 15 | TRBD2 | CATSSKTSGYNEQFF
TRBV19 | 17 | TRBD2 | CASSIDPPAGGVDTQYF
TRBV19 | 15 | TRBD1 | CASSPDRTGGEKLFF
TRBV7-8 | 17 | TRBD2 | CASSPLGGGGSTDTQYF
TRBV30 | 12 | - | CAWNRGGQPQHF
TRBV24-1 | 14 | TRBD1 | CATSDAGQGYGYTF
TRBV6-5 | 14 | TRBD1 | CASSSRQGIAEAFF
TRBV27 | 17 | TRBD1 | CASSLGQGENSNQPQHF
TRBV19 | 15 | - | CASSWGRRGNTEAFF
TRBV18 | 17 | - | CASSTSRGTTRADGYTF
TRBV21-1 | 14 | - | CASSKRDRDNGYTF
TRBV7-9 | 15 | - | CASSLGAATNEKLFF
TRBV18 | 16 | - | CASSPRRTATDQPQHF
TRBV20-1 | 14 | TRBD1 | CSASWDRGNYGYTF
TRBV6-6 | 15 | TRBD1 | CASSRDRGSYNEQFF